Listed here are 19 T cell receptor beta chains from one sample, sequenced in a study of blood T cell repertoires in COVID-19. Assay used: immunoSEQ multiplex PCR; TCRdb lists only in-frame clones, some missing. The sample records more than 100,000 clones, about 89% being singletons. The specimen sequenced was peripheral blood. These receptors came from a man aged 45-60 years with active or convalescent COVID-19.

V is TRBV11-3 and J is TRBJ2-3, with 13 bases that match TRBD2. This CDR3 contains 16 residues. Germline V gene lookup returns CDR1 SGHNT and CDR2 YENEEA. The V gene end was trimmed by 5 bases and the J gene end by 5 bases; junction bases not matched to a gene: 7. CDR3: CASSGGTSGAGDTQYF. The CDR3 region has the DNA TGTGCCAGCAGCGGAGGGACTAGCGGGGCGGGAGATACGCAGTATTTT.

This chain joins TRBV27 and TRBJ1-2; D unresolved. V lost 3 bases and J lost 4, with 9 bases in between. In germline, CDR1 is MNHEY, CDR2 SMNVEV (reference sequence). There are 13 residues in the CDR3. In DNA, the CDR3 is TGTGCCAGCAGTTTCGACATGGGCTATGGCTACACCTTC. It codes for CASSFDMGYGYTF.

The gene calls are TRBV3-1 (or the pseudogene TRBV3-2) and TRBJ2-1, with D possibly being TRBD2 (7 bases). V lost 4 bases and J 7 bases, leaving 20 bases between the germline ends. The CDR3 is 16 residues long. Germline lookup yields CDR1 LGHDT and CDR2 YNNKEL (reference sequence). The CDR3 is CASSPGFGGRGNEQFF. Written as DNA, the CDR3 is TGTGCCAGCAGCCCAGGGTTCGGGGGGCGCGGAAATGAGCAGTTCTTC.

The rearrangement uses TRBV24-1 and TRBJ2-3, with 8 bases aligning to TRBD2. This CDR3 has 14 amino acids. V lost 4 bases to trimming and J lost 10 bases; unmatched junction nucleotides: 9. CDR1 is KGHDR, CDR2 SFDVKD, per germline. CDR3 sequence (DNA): TGTGCCACCAGTGACCGACCGACTAGCGAGGCGCAGTATTTT. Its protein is CATSDRPTSEAQYF.

In DNA form, the CDR3 reads TGTGCCAGCAGTTCCCCGATCTTACGGAGGAACAGGGGAAGAACCTCCTACGAGCAGTACTTC. Translation gives CASSSPILRRNRGRTSYEQYF. J is TRBJ2-7 and V is TRBV28; 7 nucleotides line up with TRBD1. Germline V gives CDR1 MDHEN, CDR2 SYDVKM. The J segment lost 0 bases and the V segment lost 4 bases, leaving 24 bases of the junction unmatched. The CDR3 extends over 21 amino acids.

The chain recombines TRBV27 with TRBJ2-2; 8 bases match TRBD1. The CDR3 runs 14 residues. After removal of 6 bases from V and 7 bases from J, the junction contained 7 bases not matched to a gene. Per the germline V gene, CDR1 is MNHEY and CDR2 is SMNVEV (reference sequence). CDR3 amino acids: CASSLWTGRGELFF. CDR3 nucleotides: TGTGCCAGCAGCCTATGGACAGGGCGCGGGGAGCTGTTTTTT.

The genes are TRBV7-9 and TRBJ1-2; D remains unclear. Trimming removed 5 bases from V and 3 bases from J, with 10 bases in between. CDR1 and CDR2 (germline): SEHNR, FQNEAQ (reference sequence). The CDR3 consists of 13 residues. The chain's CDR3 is CASSDDTYYGYTF. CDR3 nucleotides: TGTGCCAGCAGCGATGACACATACTATGGCTACACCTTC.

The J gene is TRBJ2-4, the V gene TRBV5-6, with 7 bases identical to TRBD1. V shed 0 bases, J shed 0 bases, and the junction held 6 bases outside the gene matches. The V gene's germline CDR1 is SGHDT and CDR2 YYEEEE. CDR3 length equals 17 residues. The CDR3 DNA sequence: TGTGCCAGCAGCTTGGTTTTGGACAGGCTAGCCAAAAACATTCAGTACTTC. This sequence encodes CASSLVLDRLAKNIQYF.

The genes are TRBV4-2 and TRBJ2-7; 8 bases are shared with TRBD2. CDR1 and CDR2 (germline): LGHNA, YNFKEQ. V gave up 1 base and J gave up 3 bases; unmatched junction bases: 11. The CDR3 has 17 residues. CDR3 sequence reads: CASSQVSAGELNYEQYF. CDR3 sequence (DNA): TGTGCCAGCAGCCAAGTATCAGCGGGAGAGCTCAACTACGAGCAGTACTTC.

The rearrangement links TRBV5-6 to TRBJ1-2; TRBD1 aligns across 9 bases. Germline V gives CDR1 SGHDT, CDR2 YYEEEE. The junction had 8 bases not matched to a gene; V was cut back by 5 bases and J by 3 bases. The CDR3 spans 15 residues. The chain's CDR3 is CASSILGQGHYGYTF. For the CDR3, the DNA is TGTGCCAGCAGTATTCTGGGACAGGGACACTATGGCTACACCTTC.

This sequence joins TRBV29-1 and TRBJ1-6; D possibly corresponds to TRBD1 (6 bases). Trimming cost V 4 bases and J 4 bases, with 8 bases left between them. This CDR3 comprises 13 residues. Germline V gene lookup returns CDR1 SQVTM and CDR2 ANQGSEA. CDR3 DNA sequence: TGCAGCGTTGGGACAGCGTATAATTCACCCCTCCACTTT. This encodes CSVGTAYNSPLHF.

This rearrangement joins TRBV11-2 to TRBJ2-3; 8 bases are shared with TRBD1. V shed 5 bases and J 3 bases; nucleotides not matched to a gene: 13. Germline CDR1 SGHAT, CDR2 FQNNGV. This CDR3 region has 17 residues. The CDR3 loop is CASSPRPPQGVTDTQYF. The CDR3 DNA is TGTGCCAGCAGCCCCCGCCCCCCACAGGGGGTTACAGATACGCAGTATTTT.

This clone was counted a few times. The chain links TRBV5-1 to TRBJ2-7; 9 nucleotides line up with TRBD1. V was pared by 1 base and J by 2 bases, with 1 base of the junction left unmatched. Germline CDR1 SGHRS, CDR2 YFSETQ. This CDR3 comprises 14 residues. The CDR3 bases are TGCGCCAGCAGCTTGACAGGGGGCCCCTACGAGCAGTACTTC. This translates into CASSLTGGPYEQYF.

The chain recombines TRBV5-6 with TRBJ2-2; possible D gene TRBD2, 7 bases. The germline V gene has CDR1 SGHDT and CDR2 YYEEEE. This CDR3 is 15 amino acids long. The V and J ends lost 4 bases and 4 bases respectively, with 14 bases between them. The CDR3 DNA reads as TGTGCCAGCAGCAGACTAGGGGGGGGCACCGGGGAGCTGTTTTTT. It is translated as CASSRLGGGTGELFF.

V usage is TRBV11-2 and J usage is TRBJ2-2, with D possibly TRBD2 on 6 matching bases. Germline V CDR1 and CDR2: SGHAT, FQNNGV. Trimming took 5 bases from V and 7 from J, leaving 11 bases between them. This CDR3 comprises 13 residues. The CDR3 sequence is CASSQSGVGELFF. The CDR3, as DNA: TGTGCCAGCAGCCAGTCGGGGGTCGGGGAGCTGTTTTTT. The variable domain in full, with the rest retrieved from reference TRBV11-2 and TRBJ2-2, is EAGVAQSPRYKIIEKRQSVAFWCNPISGHATLYWYQQILGQGPKLLIQFQNNGVVDDSQLPKDRFSAERLKGVDSTLKIQPAKLEDSAVYLCASSQSGVGELFFGEGSRLTVL.

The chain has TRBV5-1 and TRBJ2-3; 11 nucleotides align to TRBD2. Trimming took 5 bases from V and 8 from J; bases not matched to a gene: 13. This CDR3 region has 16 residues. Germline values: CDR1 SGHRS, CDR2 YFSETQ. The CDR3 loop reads CASSSSLAGGVGTQYF. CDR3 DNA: TGCGCCAGCAGTAGTAGCCTAGCGGGGGGAGTTGGTACGCAGTATTTT.

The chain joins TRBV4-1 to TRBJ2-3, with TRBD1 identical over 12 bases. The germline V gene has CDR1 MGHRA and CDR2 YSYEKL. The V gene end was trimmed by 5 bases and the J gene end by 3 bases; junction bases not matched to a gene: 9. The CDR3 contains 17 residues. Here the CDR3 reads CASSRPGTGGGTDTQYF. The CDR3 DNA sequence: TGCGCCAGCAGCAGACCCGGGACAGGGGGCGGAACAGATACGCAGTATTTT.

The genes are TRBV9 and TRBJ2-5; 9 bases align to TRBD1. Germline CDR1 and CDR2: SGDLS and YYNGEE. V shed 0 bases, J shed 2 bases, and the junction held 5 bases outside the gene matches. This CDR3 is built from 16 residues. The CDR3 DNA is TGTGCCAGCAGCGTAGCCGGGACAGGGCCACAAGAGACCCAGTACTTC. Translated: CASSVAGTGPQETQYF.

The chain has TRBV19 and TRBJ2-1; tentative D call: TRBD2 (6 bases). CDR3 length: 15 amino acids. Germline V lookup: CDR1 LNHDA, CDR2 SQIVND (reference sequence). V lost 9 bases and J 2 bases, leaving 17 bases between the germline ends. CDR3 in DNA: TGTGCCAGCACTGTCCGGAGGGAACCCTACAATGAGCAGTTCTTC. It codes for CASTVRREPYNEQFF.